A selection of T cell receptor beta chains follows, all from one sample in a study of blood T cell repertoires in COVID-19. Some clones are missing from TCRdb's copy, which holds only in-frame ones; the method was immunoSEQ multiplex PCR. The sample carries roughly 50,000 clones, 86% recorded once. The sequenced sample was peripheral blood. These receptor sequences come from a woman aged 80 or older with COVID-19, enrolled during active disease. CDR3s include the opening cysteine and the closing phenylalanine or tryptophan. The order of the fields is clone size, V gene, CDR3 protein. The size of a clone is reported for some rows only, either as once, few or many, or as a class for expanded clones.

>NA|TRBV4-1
CASSQEQTVNTEAFF
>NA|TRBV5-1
CASSLVAGVSSSYNEQFF
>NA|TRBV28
CASSPGQGLSQPQHF
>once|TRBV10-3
CAIRPLDAGGSYNEQFF
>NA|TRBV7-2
CASSFQTGEKLFF
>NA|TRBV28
CASRLQEAASGNTIYF
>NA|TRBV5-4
CASSPRGGLQRSRTF
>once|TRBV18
CASSPLTVRNTEAFF
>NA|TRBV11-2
CASSLVQPGELFF
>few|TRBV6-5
CASSNRGGTGELFF
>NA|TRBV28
CASSPHTGGAQPQHF
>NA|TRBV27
CASSRKDFGMGGYTF
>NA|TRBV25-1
CASSEIRGGAFF
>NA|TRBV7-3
CASSLSGGAGETQYF
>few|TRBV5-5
CASSLAGGPQHF
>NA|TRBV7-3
CASSLRPTRPYNEQFF
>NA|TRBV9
CASSVGLADPGYF
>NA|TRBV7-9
CASSPRTGKGTEAFF
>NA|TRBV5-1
CASSLNQYNEQFF
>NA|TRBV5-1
CASSWPSGGGGSSYNEQFF
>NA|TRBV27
CASSQTSGTYTQYF
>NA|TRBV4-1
CASSQDNRGGRSPLHF
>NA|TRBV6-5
CASSGRTGENSPLHF
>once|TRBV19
CASSRGGDTDTQYF
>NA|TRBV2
CASSRVWNTGELFF
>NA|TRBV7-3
CASSLFEGTEAFF
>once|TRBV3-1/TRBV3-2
CASSPRASTDTQYF
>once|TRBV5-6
CASSVGLTSTDTQYF
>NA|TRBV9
CASSVTSGGASTDTQYF
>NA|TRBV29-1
CSVRRTAQETQYF
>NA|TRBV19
CASHTGGNQPQHF
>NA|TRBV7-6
CASSLVVAGVTYNEQFF
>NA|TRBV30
CAWNRQGTAGNTIYF
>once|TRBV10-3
CAISEGQRLFYTF
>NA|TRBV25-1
CASRGRTGITGANVLTF
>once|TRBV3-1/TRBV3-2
CASSTQRGANSPLHF
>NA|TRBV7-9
CASSFGGDYSPLHF
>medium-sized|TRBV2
CASKLGQAPYYTQYF
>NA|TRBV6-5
CASTERGIYGYTF
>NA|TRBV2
CARSGGGMNTEAFF
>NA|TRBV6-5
CASSPGSLNQPQHF
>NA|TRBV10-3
CATRQSGEDTQYF
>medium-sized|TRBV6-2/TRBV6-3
CASSSHGSGRSYNEQFF
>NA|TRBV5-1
CASSNGGSTNEKLFF
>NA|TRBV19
CASMKQGYQPQHF
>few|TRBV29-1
CSVRLDSAEQYF
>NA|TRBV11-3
CASSPQVSDTGELFF
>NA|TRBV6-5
CASSDRAEKLFF